Sequencing of this T cell receptor (beta chain) was carried out in a study of T-cell memory formation after mild COVID-19. General study points: Memory from before infection featured some responding clones, which suggests cross-reactive memory joined.

Notes on this clonotype: Antigen specificity is unknown.

TCRdb itself ran the 5' RACE reads through MiXCR, one entry per CDR3 protein. The table includes under 400,000 distinct CDR3 sequences, 25% to 30% detected once. Germline V gene sequence: CDR1 SGHRS, CDR2 YFSETQ. The CDR3 sequence is 18 residues long. Trimming removed 4 bases from V and 5 bases from J, with 22 bases in between. The sample taken for sequencing was PBMCs or a T cell subset sorted from them (not recorded which). The J gene is TRBJ1-6, the V gene TRBV5-1; D perhaps matches TRBD1 (5 bases). The sequence derives from an adult woman who had mild COVID-19 (a few samples of this study predate the infection). Cell type and time point are not known. The CDR3 DNA reads TGCGCCAGCAGCCCCAGCCTCGTATGGACATCGAATAATTCACCCCTCCACTTT. This codes for CASSPSLVWTSNNSPLHF. Using reference TRBV5-1 and TRBJ1-6 for the parts outside the CDR3, the full variable domain is KAGVTQTPRYLIKTRGQQVTLSCSPISGHRSVSWYQQTPGQGLQFLFEYFSETQRNKGNFPGRFSGRQFSNSRSEMNVSTLELGDSALYLCASSPSLVWTSNNSPLHFGNGTRLTVT.